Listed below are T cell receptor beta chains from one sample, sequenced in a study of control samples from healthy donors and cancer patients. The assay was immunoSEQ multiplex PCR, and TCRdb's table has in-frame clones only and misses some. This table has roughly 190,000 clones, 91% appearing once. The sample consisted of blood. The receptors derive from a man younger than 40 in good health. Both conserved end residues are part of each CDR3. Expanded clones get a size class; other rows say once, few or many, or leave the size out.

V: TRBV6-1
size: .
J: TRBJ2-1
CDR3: CASSEASGGPGEQFF

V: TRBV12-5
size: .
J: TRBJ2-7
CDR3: CASGFNLGGAYEQYF

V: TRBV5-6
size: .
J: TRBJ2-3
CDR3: CASSLLGYDTDTQYF

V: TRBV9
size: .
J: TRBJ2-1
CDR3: CASSVGGGASYNEQFF

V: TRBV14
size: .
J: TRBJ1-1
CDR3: CASSQEENTEAFF

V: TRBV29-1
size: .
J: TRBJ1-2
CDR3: CSVESRWGNGYTF

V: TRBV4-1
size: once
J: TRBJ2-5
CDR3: CASSQDTGGPPSPQETQYF

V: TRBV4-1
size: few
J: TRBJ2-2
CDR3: CASSPRTLTGELFF

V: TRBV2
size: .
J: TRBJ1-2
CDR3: CASSEGPYGYTF

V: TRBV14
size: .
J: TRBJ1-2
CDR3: CASSQDLAFAGAGYTF

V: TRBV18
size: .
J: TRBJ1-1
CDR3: CASSPRDGNTEAFF

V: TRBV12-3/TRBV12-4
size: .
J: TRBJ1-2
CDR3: CASTGVNYGYTF

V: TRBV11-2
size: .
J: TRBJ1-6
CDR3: CASSQTGTAYNSPLHF

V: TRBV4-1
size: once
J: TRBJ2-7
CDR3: CASSQWAGAAVGEQYF

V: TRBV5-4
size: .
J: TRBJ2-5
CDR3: CASSGNRTVKETQYF

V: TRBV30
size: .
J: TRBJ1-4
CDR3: CAWSQGNNEKLFF

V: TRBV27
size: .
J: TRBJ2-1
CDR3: CASSTSSVYEQFF

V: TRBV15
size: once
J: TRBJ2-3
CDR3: CATSRDRGDTQYF

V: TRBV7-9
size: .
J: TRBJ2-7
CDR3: CASSPSGLSEQYF

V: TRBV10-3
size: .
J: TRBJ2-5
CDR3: CAIGRGAGGETQYF

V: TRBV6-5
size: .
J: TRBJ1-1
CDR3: CASSSIRATEAFF

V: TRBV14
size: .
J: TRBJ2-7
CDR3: CASSPWGGRDEQYF

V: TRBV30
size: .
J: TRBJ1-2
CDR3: CAWSIGLNYGYTF

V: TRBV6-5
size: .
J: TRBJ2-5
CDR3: CATRGDQETQYF

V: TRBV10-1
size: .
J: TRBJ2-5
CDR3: CARPAQGWIQETQYF

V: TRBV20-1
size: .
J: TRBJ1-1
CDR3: CSARDSGEAFF

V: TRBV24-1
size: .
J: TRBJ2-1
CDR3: CATSSGSGGLGSYNEQFF

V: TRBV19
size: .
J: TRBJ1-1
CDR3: CASSINLNTEAFF

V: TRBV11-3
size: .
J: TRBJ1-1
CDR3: CASSLVRGWTTEAFF

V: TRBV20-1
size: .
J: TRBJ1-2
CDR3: CSASFRAGGYTF

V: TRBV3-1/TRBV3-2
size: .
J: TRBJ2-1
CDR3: CASTLRTSGREQFF

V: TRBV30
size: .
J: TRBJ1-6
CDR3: CAWTDAYNSPLHF

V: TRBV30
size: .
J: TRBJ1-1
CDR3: CAWRGGAFF

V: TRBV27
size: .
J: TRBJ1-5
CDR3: CASTQWVGQPQHF

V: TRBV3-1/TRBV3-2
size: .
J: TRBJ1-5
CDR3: CASSPRTGANQPQHF

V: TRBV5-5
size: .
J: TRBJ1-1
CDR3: CASSGAADLHTEAFF

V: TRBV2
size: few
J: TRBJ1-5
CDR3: CASRQGTAGNQPQHF

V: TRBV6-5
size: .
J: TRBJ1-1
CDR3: CASSRGLNTEAFF

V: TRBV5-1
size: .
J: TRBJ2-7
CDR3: CASSRGQGVSYEQYF

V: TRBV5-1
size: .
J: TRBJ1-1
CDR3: CASNIGQAGTEAFF

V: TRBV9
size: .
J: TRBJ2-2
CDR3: CASSLAPKAGGDTGELFF

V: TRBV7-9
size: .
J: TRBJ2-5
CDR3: CASSLAQGNQETQYF

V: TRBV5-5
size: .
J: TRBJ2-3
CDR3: CASSFPGGTDTQYF

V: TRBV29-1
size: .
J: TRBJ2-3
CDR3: CSVVLSLALGSFTDTQYF

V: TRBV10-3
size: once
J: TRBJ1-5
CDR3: CAISESQTNQPQHF

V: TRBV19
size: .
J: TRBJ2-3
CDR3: CASSIKDSFTDTQYF